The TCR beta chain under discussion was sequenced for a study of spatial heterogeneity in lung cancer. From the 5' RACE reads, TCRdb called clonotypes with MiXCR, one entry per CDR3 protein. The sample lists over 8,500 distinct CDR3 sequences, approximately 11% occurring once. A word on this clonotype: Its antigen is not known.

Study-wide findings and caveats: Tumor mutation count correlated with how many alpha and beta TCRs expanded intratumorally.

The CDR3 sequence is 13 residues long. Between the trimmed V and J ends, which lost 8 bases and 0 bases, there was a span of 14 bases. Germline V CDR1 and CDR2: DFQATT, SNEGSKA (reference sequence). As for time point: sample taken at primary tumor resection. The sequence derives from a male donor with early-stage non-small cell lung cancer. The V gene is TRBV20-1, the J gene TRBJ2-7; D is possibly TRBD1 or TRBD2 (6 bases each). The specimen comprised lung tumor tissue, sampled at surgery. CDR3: CSLHSGASYEQYF. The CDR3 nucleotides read TGCAGTCTCCACTCGGGGGCCTCCTACGAGCAGTACTTC.